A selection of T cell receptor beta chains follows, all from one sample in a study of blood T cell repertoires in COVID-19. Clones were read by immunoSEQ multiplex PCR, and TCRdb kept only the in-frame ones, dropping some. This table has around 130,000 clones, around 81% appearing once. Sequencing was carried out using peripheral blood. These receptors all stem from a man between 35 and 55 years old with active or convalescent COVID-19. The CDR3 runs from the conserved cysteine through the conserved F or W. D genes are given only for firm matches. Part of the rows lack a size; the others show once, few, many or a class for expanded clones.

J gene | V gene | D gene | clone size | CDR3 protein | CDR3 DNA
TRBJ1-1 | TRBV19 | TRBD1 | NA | CASSVGQGAGNTEAFF | TGTGCCAGTAGTGTCGGACAGGGGGCGGGGAACACTGAAGCTTTCTTT
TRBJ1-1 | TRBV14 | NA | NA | CASSQQGNTEAFF | TGTGCCAGCAGCCAACAGGGAAACACTGAAGCTTTCTTT
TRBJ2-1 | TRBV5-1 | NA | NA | CASSLQQGTADNEQFF | TGCGCCAGCAGCTTGCAGCAGGGGACCGCCGACAATGAGCAGTTCTTC
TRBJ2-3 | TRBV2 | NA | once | CASRARVQRGTDTQYF | TGTGCCAGCAGGGCCAGGGTACAGCGGGGCACAGATACGCAGTATTTT
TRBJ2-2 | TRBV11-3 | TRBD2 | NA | CASSRPLAGENTGELFF | TGTGCCAGCAGCCGGCCACTAGCGGGGGAGAACACCGGGGAGCTGTTTTTT
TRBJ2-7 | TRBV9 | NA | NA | CASSVIGPWGDEQYF | TGTGCCAGCAGCGTGATCGGGCCCTGGGGGGACGAGCAGTACTTC
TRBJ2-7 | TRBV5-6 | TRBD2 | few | CASSRTSGLSYEQYF | TGTGCCAGCAGCCGGACTAGCGGGCTTTCCTACGAGCAGTACTTC
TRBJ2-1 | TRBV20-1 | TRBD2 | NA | CSASNGGAYEQFF | TGCAGTGCTAGTAACGGGGGGGCCTATGAGCAGTTCTTC
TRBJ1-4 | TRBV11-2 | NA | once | CASSRTGTNEKLFF | TGTGCCAGCAGTCGCACGGGGACTAATGAAAAACTGTTTTTT
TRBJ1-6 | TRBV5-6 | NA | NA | CASSLVANSPLHF | TGTGCCAGCAGCTTGGTGGCTAATTCACCCCTCCACTTT
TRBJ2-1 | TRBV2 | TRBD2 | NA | CASSSGTREDNEQFF | TGTGCCAGCAGCTCCGGGACTCGGGAGGACAATGAGCAGTTCTTC
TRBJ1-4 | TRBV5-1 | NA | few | CASSQRGGTNEKLFF | TGCGCCAGCAGCCAGAGGGGGGGCACTAATGAAAAACTGTTTTTT
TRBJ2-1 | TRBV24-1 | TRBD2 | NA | CATSKRGPNEQFF | TGTGCCACCAGCAAGCGGGGACCCAATGAGCAGTTCTTC
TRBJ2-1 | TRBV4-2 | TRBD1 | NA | CASSQDEGQGSNEQFF | TGTGCCAGCAGCCAAGATGAGGGACAGGGATCCAATGAGCAGTTCTTC
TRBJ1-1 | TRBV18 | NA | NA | CASSPELESEAFF | TGTGCCAGCTCACCAGAGTTAGAATCTGAAGCTTTCTTT
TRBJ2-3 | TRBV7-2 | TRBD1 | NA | CASGLPGQGSYTQYF | TGTGCCAGCGGCCTCCCGGGACAGGGTTCGTATACGCAGTATTTT
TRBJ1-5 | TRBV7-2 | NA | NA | CASSLVYKSNQPQHF | TGTGCCAGCAGCTTAGTGTACAAGAGCAATCAGCCCCAGCATTTT
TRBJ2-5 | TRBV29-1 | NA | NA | CSVPTGYQETQYF | TGCAGCGTGCCCACAGGGTACCAAGAGACCCAGTACTTC
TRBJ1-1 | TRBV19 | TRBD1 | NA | CASSRLGTGAPEAFF | TGTGCCAGTAGTCGCCTGGGGACAGGGGCTCCTGAAGCTTTCTTT
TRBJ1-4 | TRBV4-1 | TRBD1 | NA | CASSQDGTGRGSLFF | TGCGCCAGCAGCCAAGATGGGACAGGGCGAGGATCACTGTTTTTT
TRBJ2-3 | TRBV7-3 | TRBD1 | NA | CASSRDRGRGTDTQYF | TGTGCCAGCAGCCGGGACAGGGGCCGAGGCACAGATACGCAGTATTTT
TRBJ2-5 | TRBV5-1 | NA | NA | CASSSSGAIQETQYF | TGCGCCAGCAGCTCCAGCGGTGCCATCCAAGAGACCCAGTACTTC
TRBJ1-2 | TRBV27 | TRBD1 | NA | CASSSGTGAFGYTF | TGTGCCAGCAGTTCCGGGACAGGGGCTTTTGGCTACACCTTC
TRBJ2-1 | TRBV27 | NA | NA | CASSFFLPGDEQFF | TGTGCCAGCAGTTTTTTTCTACCGGGGGATGAGCAGTTCTTC
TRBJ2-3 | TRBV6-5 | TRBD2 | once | CASTKRGQSTDTQYF | TGTGCCAGCACCAAGCGGGGGCAAAGCACAGATACGCAGTATTTT
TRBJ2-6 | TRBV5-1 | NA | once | CASSLAAGSGANVLTF | TGCGCCAGCAGCTTGGCCGCCGGCTCTGGGGCCAACGTCCTGACTTTC
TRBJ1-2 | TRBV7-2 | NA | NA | CASSLILAGYGYTF | TGTGCCAGCAGCTTAATCTTAGCTGGATATGGCTACACCTTC
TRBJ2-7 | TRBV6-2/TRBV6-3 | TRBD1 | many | CASSTPPGQGKNEQYF | TGTGCCAGCAGCACCCCCCCCGGACAGGGGAAAAACGAGCAGTACTTC
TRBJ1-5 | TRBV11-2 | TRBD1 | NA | CASSLGQGNQPQHF | TGTGCCAGCAGCCTGGGACAGGGAAATCAGCCCCAGCATTTT
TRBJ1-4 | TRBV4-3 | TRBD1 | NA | CASSQAVQGDGEKLFF | TGCGCCAGCAGCCAAGCCGTACAGGGGGACGGTGAAAAACTGTTTTTT
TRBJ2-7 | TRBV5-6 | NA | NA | CASSFEKAGTYEQYF | TGTGCCAGCAGCTTCGAAAAAGCGGGTACCTACGAGCAGTACTTC
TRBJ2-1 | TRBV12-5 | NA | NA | CASGHGQRDNEQFF | TGTGCTAGTGGTCACGGTCAGCGCGACAATGAGCAGTTCTTC
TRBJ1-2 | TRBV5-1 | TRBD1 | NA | CASSLGDRINYGYTF | TGCGCCAGCAGCTTGGGGGACAGAATAAACTATGGCTACACCTTC
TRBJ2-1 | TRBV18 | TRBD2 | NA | CASSPPMKPGGGYNEQFF | TGTGCCAGCTCACCACCGATGAAGCCCGGCGGGGGATACAATGAGCAGTTCTTC
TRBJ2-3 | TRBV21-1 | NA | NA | CASSKTVDRGNGGDTQYF | TGTGCCAGCAGCAAAACCGTAGACAGGGGGAACGGAGGGGATACGCAGTATTTT
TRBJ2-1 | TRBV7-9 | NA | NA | CASSWQSGVNNEQFF | TGTGCCAGCAGCTGGCAGTCCGGGGTTAACAATGAGCAGTTCTTC
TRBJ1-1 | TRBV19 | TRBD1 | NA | CASSRAGQGVGGTEAFF | TGTGCCAGTAGCCGGGCCGGCCAGGGGGTCGGGGGCACTGAAGCTTTCTTT
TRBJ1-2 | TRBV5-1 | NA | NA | CASSPGTYGYTF | TGCGCCAGCAGTCCGGGGACATATGGCTACACCTTC
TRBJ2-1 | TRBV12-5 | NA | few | CASGLLGLAEVF | TGTGCTAGTGGTTTACTTGGGCTAGCCGAGGTCTTC
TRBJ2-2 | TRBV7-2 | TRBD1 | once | CASSQRAQGQGGELFF | TGTGCCAGCAGCCAGAGGGCACAGGGGCAGGGCGGGGAGCTGTTTTTT
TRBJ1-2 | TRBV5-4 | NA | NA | CASILDSAGGYTF | TGTGCCAGCATCCTTGACTCGGCGGGGGGCTACACCTTC
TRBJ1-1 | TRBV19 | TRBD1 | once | CASSTRTGNTEAFF | TGTGCCAGTAGCACCAGGACAGGGAACACTGAAGCTTTCTTT
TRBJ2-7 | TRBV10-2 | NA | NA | CASSEVWIGGGLNEQYF | TGCGCCAGCAGTGAGGTGTGGATTGGGGGGGGCCTGAACGAGCAGTACTTC
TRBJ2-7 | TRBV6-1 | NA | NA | CASSEAPEYEQYF | TGTGCCAGCAGTGAAGCGCCGGAGTACGAGCAGTACTTC
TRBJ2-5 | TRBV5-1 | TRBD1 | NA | CASSLTGGETQYF | TGCGCCAGCAGTTTGACAGGGGGAGAGACCCAGTACTTC
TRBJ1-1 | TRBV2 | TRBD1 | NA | CASSETGTGEAFF | TGTGCCAGCAGTGAAACCGGGACAGGGGAAGCTTTCTTT
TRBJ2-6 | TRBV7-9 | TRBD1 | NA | CASRQQGTGANVLTF | TGTGCCAGCAGGCAACAGGGGACTGGGGCCAACGTCCTGACTTTC
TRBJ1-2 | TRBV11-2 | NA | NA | CASSVSNRITNYGYTF | TGTGCCAGCAGCGTATCCAACAGAATTACTAACTATGGCTACACCTTC
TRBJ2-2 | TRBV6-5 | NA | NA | CASLFTPYTGELFF | TGTGCCAGCCTCTTTACACCTTACACCGGGGAGCTGTTTTTT
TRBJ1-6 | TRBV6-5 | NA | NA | CASSYDDRDNSPLHF | TGTGCCAGCAGTTACGATGACAGAGATAATTCACCCCTCCACTTT
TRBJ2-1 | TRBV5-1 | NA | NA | CASSLRQNNEQFF | TGCGCCAGCAGCTTGAGACAGAACAATGAGCAGTTCTTC
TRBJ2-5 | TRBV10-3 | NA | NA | CAISESLAETQYF | TGTGCCATCAGTGAGTCCCTAGCGGAGACCCAGTACTTC
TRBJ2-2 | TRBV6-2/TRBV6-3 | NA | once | CASSLRRGGTGELFF | TGTGCCAGCAGCCTACGTAGGGGCGGCACCGGGGAGCTGTTTTTT
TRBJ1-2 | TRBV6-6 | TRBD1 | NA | CASSHGTEVGYTF | TGTGCCAGCAGCCACGGGACAGAAGTGGGCTACACCTTC
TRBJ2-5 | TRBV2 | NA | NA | CASSLGSGGRLQETQYF | TGTGCCAGCAGTTTGGGCTCGGGGGGCCGTTTACAAGAGACCCAGTACTTC